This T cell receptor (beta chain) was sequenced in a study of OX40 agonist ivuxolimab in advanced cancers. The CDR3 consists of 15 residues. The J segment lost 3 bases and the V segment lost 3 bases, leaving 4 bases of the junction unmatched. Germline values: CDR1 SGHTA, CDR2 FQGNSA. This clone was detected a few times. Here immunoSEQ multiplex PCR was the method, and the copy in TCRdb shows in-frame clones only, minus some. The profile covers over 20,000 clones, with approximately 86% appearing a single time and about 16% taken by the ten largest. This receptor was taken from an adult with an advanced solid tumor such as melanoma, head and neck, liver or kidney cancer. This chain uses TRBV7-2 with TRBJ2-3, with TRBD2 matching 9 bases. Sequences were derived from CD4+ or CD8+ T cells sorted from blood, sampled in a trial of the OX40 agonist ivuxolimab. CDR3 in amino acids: CASSLDSGGTDTQYF. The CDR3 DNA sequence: TGTGCCAGCAGCTTGGATAGCGGGGGAACAGATACGCAGTATTTT.